The rows below give T cell receptor beta chains drawn from one sample of a study of blood T cell repertoires in COVID-19. Profiled with immunoSEQ multiplex PCR; TCRdb holds only in-frame clones, not every one. The table lists about 170,000 clones, 84% of them singletons. The sample taken for sequencing was peripheral blood. The receptors originated from a man aged 40-49 years who had recovered from COVID-19. The conserved cysteine and the conserved F or W are not part of the CDR3 here. Each record gives: D gene, V gene, CDR3 protein. A D gene is named only where the DNA matches it firmly.

D gene: .; V gene: TRBV30; CDR3 protein: AWGRDTADTQY
D gene: .; V gene: TRBV12-3/TRBV12-4; CDR3 protein: ASSFRSGYGYT
D gene: .; V gene: TRBV20-1; CDR3 protein: SAPGNEQF
D gene: .; V gene: TRBV18; CDR3 protein: ASSTRGGNQPQH
D gene: TRBD1; V gene: TRBV9; CDR3 protein: ASSPRQGQGAKNIQY
D gene: .; V gene: TRBV30; CDR3 protein: AWNQPPREQY
D gene: .; V gene: TRBV6-2/TRBV6-3; CDR3 protein: ASSLREGNSPLH
D gene: TRBD1; V gene: TRBV7-2; CDR3 protein: ASSLIETGFQETQY
D gene: .; V gene: TRBV29-1; CDR3 protein: SVGAGDNQPQH
D gene: .; V gene: TRBV6-5; CDR3 protein: ASSPRSSYNSPLH
D gene: TRBD2; V gene: TRBV19; CDR3 protein: ASSTGLAGVETQY
D gene: .; V gene: TRBV4-1; CDR3 protein: ASSQEDSPDTQY
D gene: TRBD1; V gene: TRBV6-2/TRBV6-3; CDR3 protein: ASSYSLGQGFYEQY
D gene: TRBD2; V gene: TRBV5-4; CDR3 protein: ASSLISGGLDEQF
D gene: .; V gene: TRBV12-3/TRBV12-4; CDR3 protein: ASSLGDTTPAF
D gene: TRBD1; V gene: TRBV10-3; CDR3 protein: AISRQGSDNEQF
D gene: TRBD1; V gene: TRBV4-2; CDR3 protein: ASSPDRGGYEQY